These 20 T cell receptor beta chains originate from one sample sequenced in a study of blood T cell repertoires in COVID-19. Profiled with immunoSEQ multiplex PCR; TCRdb holds only in-frame clones, not every one. The sample yields a few hundred thousand clones, around 84% seen once. Source material: peripheral blood. The receptor set was obtained from a man aged 55 to 70 with acute or convalescent COVID-19.

The sample holds one count of this clone. The rearrangement links TRBV19 to TRBJ1-4; 9 bases match TRBD1. This CDR3 contains 14 residues. V was clipped by 5 bases and J by 12 bases; unmatched bases: 10. Germline lookup yields CDR1 LNHDA and CDR2 SQIVND (reference sequence). CDR3 residues: CASSSLTGGGELFF. As DNA, the CDR3 is TGTGCCAGTAGTTCTCTAACAGGGGGCGGCGAACTGTTTTTT.

The chain links TRBV6-5 to TRBJ2-2; 7 bases fit TRBD2. The CDR3 loop spans 15 amino acids. From germline, CDR1 is MNHEY and CDR2 SVGAGI. Trimming removed 2 bases from V and 6 bases from J; junction bases left unmatched: 6. As DNA, the CDR3 is TGTGCCAGCAGTTACCCGCGGGAGAGGGCCGGGGAGCTGTTTTTT. Translation: CASSYPRERAGELFF.

This chain joins TRBV5-1 and TRBJ2-1, with 8 bases fitting TRBD2. V trimming: 5 bases; J trimming: 8 bases; junction bases outside the gene matches: 12. The germline CDR1 and CDR2 sequences are SGHRS and YFSETQ. CDR3 length equals 15 residues. DNA of the CDR3: TGCGCCAGCAGTCCGCGGGGGACTAGGCTCGATGAGCAGTTCTTC. Encoded protein: CASSPRGTRLDEQFF.

The rearrangement links TRBV9 to TRBJ1-2, with D perhaps matching TRBD1 (6 bases). Trimming took off 0 bases at V and 4 bases at J, with 13 bases between the two ends. Germline loops: CDR1 SGDLS, CDR2 YYNGEE. The CDR3 consists of 15 residues. The CDR3 sequence: CASSVGGQHFYGYTF. CDR3 nucleotides: TGTGCCAGCAGCGTAGGTGGACAGCATTTCTATGGCTACACCTTC.

The chain uses TRBV30 and TRBJ1-2, with 7 nucleotides matching TRBD1. Germline trimming cut 2 bases from V and 1 base from J; bases unmatched to any gene: 1. The germline V gene encodes CDR1 GTSNPN and CDR2 SVGIG (reference sequence). The CDR3 contains 13 residues. CDR3 sequence reads: CAWSRQGNYGYTF. DNA of the CDR3: TGTGCCTGGAGTAGACAGGGTAACTATGGCTACACCTTC.

The rearrangement joins TRBV9 to TRBJ2-7, with 8 bases fitting TRBD1. CDR3 length equals 17 residues. Trimming cost V 0 bases and J 3 bases; bases outside gene matches: 11. CDR1 SGDLS and CDR2 YYNGEE come from the germline V gene. The CDR3 spells CASSVAPGTGPLYEQYF. CDR3 DNA sequence: TGTGCCAGCAGCGTAGCCCCGGGGACAGGTCCCCTCTACGAGCAGTACTTC.

This clone came up a few times. The rearrangement joins TRBV5-1 to TRBJ2-7, with 8 bases aligning to TRBD1. The V segment lost 0 bases and the J segment 7 bases; nucleotides outside the gene matches: 6. Per the germline V gene, CDR1 is SGHRS and CDR2 is YFSETQ. This CDR3 has 14 residues. The CDR3 DNA sequence: TGCGCCAGCAGCTTGGAGACAGGGGTCCGGGAGCAGTACTTC. It yields the protein CASSLETGVREQYF.

The J gene is TRBJ2-3, the V gene TRBV7-2, with D hard to call. CDR1 and CDR2 from the germline V gene are SGHTA and FQGNSA. The CDR3 runs to 14 residues. With 5 bases removed from V and 2 bases from J, the gap between germline ends came to 11 bases. CDR3 in DNA: TGTGCCAGCAGCGCCCAGACTTCCACAGATACGCAGTATTTT. Translation gives CASSAQTSTDTQYF.

The chain joins TRBV28 to TRBJ1-3, with 8 bases lining up with TRBD1. V lost 6 bases to trimming and J lost 2 bases; unmatched junction nucleotides: 6. The CDR3 has 15 amino acids. Germline CDR1 is MDHEN and CDR2 is SYDVKM. DNA for the CDR3: TGTGCCAGCAGGGCACAGGGGGGCACTGGAAACACCATATATTTT. The encoded protein is CASRAQGGTGNTIYF.

The gene calls are TRBV28 and TRBJ1-2, with a weak D call TRBD1 (6 bases). With 7 bases removed from V and 9 bases from J, the gap between germline ends came to 15 bases. CDR3 length equals 12 residues. Germline lookup yields CDR1 MDHEN and CDR2 SYDVKM. The CDR3 reads CASTLTGGRYTF. The CDR3 coding sequence is TGTGCCAGCACCCTGACGGGGGGCCGCTACACCTTC.

V gene TRBV10-3 combines with J gene TRBJ1-1, with D perhaps TRBD1 (5 bases). The germline V gene has CDR1 ENHRY and CDR2 SYGVKD. V was clipped by 10 bases and J by 1 base, with 13 bases between them. The CDR3 loop spans 13 amino acids. The DNA for the CDR3 is TGTGCCACCCGTTCCGGACAGAACACTGAAGCTTTCTTT. Translated, it gives CATRSGQNTEAFF.

The chain couples TRBV7-8 to TRBJ2-1, with TRBD2 identical over 8 bases. V dropped 4 bases and J dropped 4; count of bases not matched to a gene: 6. The CDR3 has 15 amino acids. Looked up from germline, CDR1 is SGHVS and CDR2 is FQNEAQ. The DNA for the CDR3 is TGTGCCAGCAGCTCCCGGGGGGGGAGGTACAATGAGCAGTTCTTC. It encodes CASSSRGGRYNEQFF.

The chain recombines TRBV7-8 with TRBJ2-5; the D is unclear. Germline CDR1 reads SGHVS; CDR2 reads FQNEAQ. The CDR3 spans 13 residues. Trimming pared 1 base from V and 4 bases from J, leaving 7 bases between. The CDR3 spells CASSLVPGETQYF. The CDR3 coding sequence is TGTGCCAGCAGCTTAGTCCCCGGAGAGACCCAGTACTTC. The full variable domain, in which reference TRBV7-8 and TRBJ2-5 provide the parts outside the CDR3, is GAGVSQSPRYKVAKRGQDVALRCDPISGHVSLFWYQQALGQGPEFLTYFQNEAQLDKSGLPSDRFFAERPEGSVSTLKIQRTQQEDSAVYLCASSLVPGETQYFGPGTRLLVL.

Details on this clone: Other DNA variants within this sample encode the same CDR3. The gene calls are TRBV2 and TRBJ2-5, with D hard to call. CDR1 SNHLY and CDR2 FYNNEI come from the germline V gene. V shed 0 bases and J shed 4 bases, with 3 bases lying between them. This CDR3 region has 12 residues. The DNA for the CDR3 is TGTGCCAGCAGTGAAGCCAGAGAGACCCAGTACTTC. It is translated as CASSEARETQYF.

This sequence joins TRBV15 and TRBJ1-4; D remains ambiguous. The V gene's germline CDR1 is LNHNV and CDR2 YYDKDF (reference sequence). The CDR3 runs to 12 residues. The V end lost 8 bases, the J end lost 7 bases, and 11 bases lay between the germline ends. In DNA, the CDR3 is TGTGCCACCTCAGTCAATCGTGAAAAACTGTTTTTT. Its translation is CATSVNREKLFF.

This clone was recorded a few times. The chain links TRBV27 to TRBJ2-7, with TRBD1 matching over 7 bases. The CDR3 is made up of 14 amino acids. CDR1 is MNHEY, CDR2 SMNVEV, per germline (reference sequence). Trimming at V came to 7 bases and at J to 2 bases, leaving 8 bases not matched to a gene. The CDR3 reads CASTPRQGPYEQYF. CDR3 sequence (DNA): TGTGCCAGCACCCCCCGACAGGGCCCCTACGAGCAGTACTTC.

V gene TRBV5-1 combines with J gene TRBJ1-4, with 11 bases identical to TRBD1. The CDR3 has 16 residues. CDR1 is SGHRS, CDR2 YFSETQ, per germline. V was pared by 4 bases and J by 3 bases, with 5 bases of the junction left unmatched. The CDR3 bases are TGCGCCAGCAGCCCGGGGACAGGGGGTCCTAATGAAAAACTGTTTTTT. Its protein is CASSPGTGGPNEKLFF.

V usage is TRBV9 and J usage is TRBJ1-5; D is ambiguous. Trimming removed 0 bases at V and 3 bases at J, with 10 bases between. This CDR3 is 15 amino acids long. Germline V CDR1 and CDR2: SGDLS, YYNGEE. The DNA of the CDR3 is TGTGCCAGCAGCGTAGGGGGAGGGAACAATCAGCCCCAGCATTTT. This sequence encodes CASSVGGGNNQPQHF.

The gene calls are TRBV6-5 and TRBJ1-1; no reliable D call. Germline assignment: CDR1 MNHEY and CDR2 SVGAGI. The V end was cut by 4 bases, the J end by 4 bases, with 4 bases between. The CDR3 contains 11 residues. The CDR3 DNA reads TGTGCCAGCAGTTTTAGCACTGAAGCTTTCTTT. The encoded protein is CASSFSTEAFF.

This clone turned up a few times. The V and J genes are TRBV4-1 and TRBJ1-2; a weak D match, TRBD1 (5 bases). The CDR3 runs 14 residues. Trimming pared 0 bases from V and 8 bases from J, leaving 13 bases between. From germline, CDR1 is MGHRA and CDR2 YSYEKL. CDR3 region: CASSQDNWAGGYTF. CDR3 in DNA: TGCGCCAGCAGCCAAGATAATTGGGCAGGGGGCTACACCTTC.